This T cell receptor beta chain was found in a study of T cell repertoires in cytomegalovirus infection. Study-wide background: Public TCR beta signatures were indicative of both CMV infection and a matching HLA type.

Trimming at V came to 2 bases and at J to 5 bases, leaving 3 bases not matched to a gene. This CDR3 is 14 amino acids long. Germline loops: CDR1 MNHEY, CDR2 SVGAGI. Study-level points and caveats: HLA-C-restricted CMV clonotypes gave the most frequent clonotype in two of eight donors.

This clonotype was recorded many times. Its antigen is unknown. MiXCR was run by TCRdb on the reads, yielding one entry per CDR3 protein. The repertoire includes more than 150,000 distinct CDR3 sequences, around 20% of them detected once, and 2.5% to 3% sits in the top ten. Sequenced: PBMCs. This chain links TRBV6-5 with TRBJ2-1; 7 nucleotides line up with TRBD1. The TCR comes from a human donor in good health (CMV status not recorded). Some clones in this sample may be carry-over from other donors' samples. CDR3 amino acids: CASSYAGTDNEQFF. For the CDR3, the DNA is TGTGCCAGCAGTTACGCCGGGACAGACAATGAGCAGTTCTTC.